Here is one T cell receptor (beta chain) with its context. The data originate from a study of PD-1 blockade in classical Hodgkin lymphoma. Generated by immunoSEQ multiplex PCR, the TCRdb table keeps only in-frame clones and is missing some. Of approximately 27,000 clones detected, roughly 71% appear once; the ten largest clones hold about 24%. V lost 1 base and J lost 0; bases outside the gene matches: 9. This CDR3 contains 18 residues. CDR1 and CDR2 (germline): MNHNS, SASEGT. Each and every patient relapsed after autologous stem cell transplantation, and patients got differing brentuximab vedotin exposure.

The clonotype was recovered from a human donor with classical Hodgkin lymphoma. Here the sequenced sample was peripheral blood mononuclear cells (PBMCs), taken before the second cycle of nivolumab. V and J are TRBV6-1 and TRBJ2-4; the match to TRBD2 covers 7 bases. The CDR3 nucleotides read TGTGCCAGCAGTGAAGGTATAAGCGGGACGCTAGCCAAAAACATTCAGTACTTC. Its translation: CASSEGISGTLAKNIQYF.